This TCR beta chain was sequenced in a study of blood T cell repertoires in COVID-19. The overall study: Samples taken during acute and convalescent COVID-19 were collected in the United States, Italy and Spain.

Some clones are missing from TCRdb's copy, which holds only in-frame ones; the method was immunoSEQ multiplex PCR. The sample yields approximately 150,000 clones, roughly 87% seen once. The CDR3 is 15 amino acids. The ends lost 4 bases at V and 1 base at J; junction bases unmatched: 3. Per germline, CDR1 SGHRS and CDR2 YFSETQ. Sequenced input: PBMCs or T cells enriched from blood (not recorded which). This rearrangement joins TRBV5-1 to TRBJ2-2; TRBD1 agrees at 8 bases. The receptor's source is a woman between 40 and 50 years old who had been exposed to COVID-19. CDR3 nucleotide sequence: TGCGCCAGCAGCCTCACAGGGGGGAACACCGGGGAGCTGTTTTTT. It translates to CASSLTGGNTGELFF. Full variable domain (remainder filled in from reference TRBV5-1 and TRBJ2-2): KAGVTQTPRYLIKTRGQQVTLSCSPISGHRSVSWYQQTPGQGLQFLFEYFSETQRNKGNFPGRFSGRQFSNSRSEMNVSTLELGDSALYLCASSLTGGNTGELFFGEGSRLTVL.